The 11 T cell receptor beta chains below all came from one sample that was sequenced in a study of T-cell reconstitution after alpha-beta-depleted transplantation in children. The TCRbeta library incorporated unique molecular identifiers. TCRdb re-analysed the PCR reads in MiXCR, keeping a single row per CDR3 protein. The repertoire holds hundreds of thousands of distinct CDR3 sequences, with approximately 16% as singletons. The source was PBMCs from the stem cell graft donor, collected from the stem cell graft. These receptors originate from a human donor who donated a stem cell graft to a child with acute myeloid leukemia.

This clonotype showed up many times. This chain joins TRBV20-1 and TRBJ2-7; perhaps TRBD2 as D (6 bases). The CDR3 runs 13 residues. V was pared by 5 bases and J by 2 bases, with 13 bases between. Looked up from germline, CDR1 is DFQATT and CDR2 is SNEGSKA (reference sequence). CDR3 residues: CSAGGVRTYEQYF. The CDR3 DNA sequence: TGCAGTGCTGGAGGGGTAAGGACCTACGAGCAGTACTTC.

This clonotype was counted at least ten times. This chain joins TRBV20-1 and TRBJ2-5; unclear D gene. This CDR3 spans 14 amino acids. Trimming removed 4 bases at V and 2 bases at J, with 14 bases between. Germline-derived CDR1 and CDR2 are DFQATT and SNEGSKA (reference sequence). The CDR3 region is CSAIWALRQETQYF. The CDR3 coding sequence is TGCAGTGCTATATGGGCCCTAAGGCAAGAGACCCAGTACTTC.

This sequence joins TRBV5-6 and TRBJ2-5, with 9 bases identical to TRBD2. The germline gives CDR1 SGHDT, CDR2 YYEEEE. The trim removed 2 bases at V and 5 bases at J, leaving 7 bases unmatched. CDR3 length: 15 amino acids. The CDR3 reads CASSLGSGGLETQYF. CDR3 in DNA: TGTGCCAGCAGCTTAGGTAGCGGGGGACTGGAGACCCAGTACTTC.

This chain uses TRBV4-2 with TRBJ1-3; no definite D call. Germline CDR1 is LGHNA and CDR2 is YNFKEQ. CDR3 length equals 13 residues. V shed 0 bases and J shed 7 bases, with 7 bases lying between them. CDR3 residues: CASSQDQGNTIYF. The CDR3 nucleotides are TGTGCCAGCAGCCAAGATCAAGGGAACACCATATATTTT.

The J gene is TRBJ2-5, the V gene TRBV11-3; TRBD1 agrees at 8 bases. The V gene's germline CDR1 is SGHNT and CDR2 YENEEA. This CDR3 has 15 amino acids. Unmatched junction bases numbered 11, after V lost 7 bases and J lost 4 bases. CDR3 in DNA: TGTGCCAGCACCTTTACTACACAGGGGGGAGAGACCCAGTACTTC. Its translation is CASTFTTQGGETQYF.

This clonotype turned up a few times. The chain employs TRBV20-1 and TRBJ2-2; the D gene is possibly TRBD1 (5 bases). The CDR3 sequence is 15 residues long. Germline lookup yields CDR1 DFQATT and CDR2 SNEGSKA (reference sequence). The germline V and J ends were trimmed by 2 bases and 0 bases, with 10 bases remaining between them. CDR3 region: CSARTRVSNTGELFF. CDR3 sequence (DNA): TGCAGTGCTAGAACCAGGGTCTCGAACACCGGGGAGCTGTTTTTT.

This clonotype was observed at least ten times. V and J are TRBV20-1 and TRBJ2-1, with D perhaps matching TRBD1 (6 bases). CDR1 DFQATT and CDR2 SNEGSKA come from the germline V gene (reference sequence). V was pared by 0 bases and J by 4 bases, with 13 bases between. The CDR3 runs 15 residues. CDR3 DNA sequence: TGCAGTGCTAGAGACCTCAGGGGCGGGTACAATGAGCAGTTCTTC. Protein sequence: CSARDLRGGYNEQFF.

In its sample, this clonotype was seen a few times. CDR3 region: CASSGEGAPPHTNTGELFF. The CDR3 DNA reads TGTGCCAGCAGCGGGGAAGGGGCACCCCCCCACACGAACACCGGGGAGCTGTTTTTT. The chain links TRBV7-6 to TRBJ2-2; TRBD1 might be the D (5 bases). Germline CDR1 reads SGHVS; CDR2 reads FNYEAQ. Trimming took 5 bases from V and 0 from J, leaving 22 bases between them. The CDR3 covers 19 residues.

The V gene is TRBV20-1, the J gene TRBJ2-3; TRBD2 matches 7 bases. J gave up 2 bases and V 2 bases, and 4 bases lay outside the gene matches. Per the germline V gene, CDR1 is DFQATT and CDR2 is SNEGSKA (reference sequence). CDR3 size: 14 residues. The DNA of the CDR3 is TGCAGTGCTAGAAGGGCGGGGGTCACAGATACGCAGTATTTT. This gives the protein CSARRAGVTDTQYF.

This clonotype was seen at least ten times. The chain employs TRBV20-1 and TRBJ1-2, with D perhaps matching TRBD1 (5 bases). The CDR3 spans 13 residues. Germline-derived CDR1 and CDR2 are DFQATT and SNEGSKA (reference sequence). V shed 5 bases and J shed 7 bases, with 17 bases lying between them. For the CDR3, the DNA is TGCAGTGCTCCCCCGGCGGGGGGTTCTGGCTACACCTTC. Protein: CSAPPAGGSGYTF.

This clonotype was recorded many times. This chain uses TRBV20-1 with TRBJ2-7; D may correspond to TRBD1 or TRBD2 (6 bases each). Trimming left V 1 base short and J 3 bases short, with 16 bases between. This CDR3 is built from 15 residues. Germline V gives CDR1 DFQATT, CDR2 SNEGSKA (reference sequence). CDR3 nucleotides: TGCAGTGCTAGAGTTGGGGGAGGACAGCTCTACGAGCAGTACTTC. Its translation is CSARVGGGQLYEQYF.